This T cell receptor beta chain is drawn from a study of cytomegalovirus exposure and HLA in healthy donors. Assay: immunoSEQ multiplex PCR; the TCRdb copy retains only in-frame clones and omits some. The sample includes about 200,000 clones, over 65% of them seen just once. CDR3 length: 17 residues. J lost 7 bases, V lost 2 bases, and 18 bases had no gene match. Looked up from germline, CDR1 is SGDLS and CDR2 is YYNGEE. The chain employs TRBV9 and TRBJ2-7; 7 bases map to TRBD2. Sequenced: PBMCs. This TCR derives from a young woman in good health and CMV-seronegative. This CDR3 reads CASSVDWGSGPQGEQYF. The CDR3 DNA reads TGTGCCAGCAGCGTGGACTGGGGTAGCGGGCCGCAAGGGGAGCAGTACTTC.